A selection of T cell receptor beta chains follows, all from one sample in a study of OX40 agonist ivuxolimab in advanced cancers. The repertoire was sequenced with immunoSEQ multiplex PCR; TCRdb's copy has only in-frame clones and lacks some. The table records about 95,000 clones, around 82% of them present only once. The material was CD4+ or CD8+ T cells sorted from blood, obtained in a trial of the OX40 agonist ivuxolimab. The receptors stem from an adult with an advanced solid tumor such as melanoma, head and neck, liver or kidney cancer. The CDR3 runs from the conserved cysteine through the conserved F or W. A D gene is named only where the DNA matches it firmly. Not every row has a clone size; where given, it reads once, few, many or a size class.

V gene	CDR3 length	J gene	clone size	D gene	CDR3 protein	CDR3 DNA
TRBV4-1	18	TRBJ2-3	few	TRBD1	CASSPLVTGQGRTDTQYF	TGCGCCAGCAGCCCTCTTGTGACGGGACAGGGGCGCACAGATACGCAGTATTTT
TRBV14	17	TRBJ2-3	.	TRBD1	CASSLLLGTDSTDTQYF	TGTGCCAGCAGCCTCCTACTTGGGACAGACAGCACAGATACGCAGTATTTT
TRBV2	15	TRBJ2-1	.	.	CASSERGDSYNEQFF	TGTGCCAGCAGTGAAAGGGGGGACTCCTACAATGAGCAGTTCTTC
TRBV7-9	13	TRBJ1-1	.	.	CASSSRQARSAFF	TGTGCCAGCAGCAGCCGACAGGCTCGCTCAGCTTTCTTT
TRBV6-5	14	TRBJ1-4	.	TRBD1	CASSRQGANEKLFF	TGTGCCAGCAGTAGACAGGGAGCTAATGAAAAACTGTTTTTT
TRBV5-6	16	TRBJ1-3	.	TRBD1	CASSQAGQGLGNTIYF	TGTGCCAGCAGTCAGGCTGGACAGGGGTTGGGAAACACCATATATTTT
TRBV6-6	13	TRBJ2-2	.	.	CASSYGSTGELFF	TGTGCCAGCAGTTACGGCAGCACCGGGGAGCTGTTTTTT
TRBV10-3	15	TRBJ1-1	.	.	CAIREGTYGNTEAFF	TGTGCCATCAGGGAAGGGACGTATGGGAACACTGAAGCTTTCTTT
TRBV6-1	13	TRBJ2-3	few	.	CASRDRARGEQYF	TGTGCCAGCAGGGACCGGGCCCGGGGTGAGCAGTATTTT
TRBV6-5	15	TRBJ1-2	.	TRBD1	CASSSPGTGSEGYTF	TGTGCCAGCAGTTCCCCCGGGACAGGGTCGGAGGGCTACACCTTC
TRBV5-5	14	TRBJ1-1	few	.	CASSVGDFGPEAFF	TGTGCCAGCAGCGTTGGGGACTTTGGCCCTGAAGCTTTCTTT
TRBV25-1	15	TRBJ2-7	.	TRBD1	CASSEYQGAGYEQYF	TGTGCCAGCAGTGAGTATCAGGGGGCGGGCTACGAGCAGTACTTC
TRBV28	14	TRBJ1-1	.	TRBD1	CASSSTGVRTEAFF	TGTGCCAGCAGTTCGACAGGGGTCCGCACTGAAGCTTTCTTT
TRBV5-4	15	TRBJ2-7	.	TRBD2	CASSPSGRATYEQYF	TGTGCCAGCAGCCCTAGCGGGAGGGCTACCTACGAGCAGTACTTC
TRBV6-4	15	TRBJ2-3	.	TRBD2	CASSPLAGVTDTQYF	TGTGCCAGCAGTCCGTTAGCGGGAGTCACAGATACGCAGTATTTT
TRBV27	17	TRBJ2-5	.	TRBD1	CASSATPGQGDQETQYF	TGTGCCAGCAGTGCCACGCCGGGACAGGGGGACCAAGAGACCCAGTACTTC
TRBV4-2	16	TRBJ2-7	.	TRBD2	CASSQSVAGEAYEQYF	TGTGCCAGCAGCCAAAGTGTAGCGGGAGAGGCGTACGAGCAGTACTTC
TRBV5-8	14	TRBJ2-7	.	TRBD1	CASSSKGAVYEQYF	TGTGCCAGCAGCAGTAAGGGGGCGGTCTACGAGCAGTACTTC
TRBV4-3	16	TRBJ1-6	once	.	CASSQKTGSYNSPLHF	TGCGCCAGCAGCCAGAAGACAGGCTCCTATAATTCACCCCTCCACTTT
TRBV18	14	TRBJ2-5	.	.	CASSPSRNEETQYF	TGTGCCAGCTCACCATCTAGGAACGAAGAGACCCAGTACTTC
TRBV9	19	TRBJ2-2	.	TRBD1	CASSARQGKTTTNTGELFF	TGTGCCAGCAGCGCGAGACAGGGAAAAACTACTACGAACACCGGGGAGCTGTTTTTT
TRBV6-1	15	TRBJ2-7	.	.	CASSETVWASYEQYF	TGTGCCAGCAGTGAAACGGTCTGGGCGTCCTACGAGCAGTACTTC
TRBV21-1	18	TRBJ1-4	.	.	CASSKVFRQTATNEKLFF	TGTGCCAGCAGCAAAGTTTTTAGACAGACTGCAACTAATGAAAAACTGTTTTTT